What follows describes a single TCR beta chain. The target antigen is unknown. The data originate from a study of shared clonotypes between healthy human individuals. General observations from the study: Non-shared clonotypes showed lower generation probabilities than clonotypes common to all four donors. The study generally estimated greater richness for naive than memory subsets.

V shed 4 bases, J shed 4 bases, and the junction held 6 bases outside the gene matches. The CDR3 covers 17 residues. In germline, CDR1 is LGHNA, CDR2 YNFKEQ. The table came from immunoSEQ multiplex PCR; TCRdb's copy has only in-frame clones and leaves some out. The repertoire consists of about 2.4 million clones, with approximately 93% occurring once and the leading ten covering 0.36%. The receptor comes from a man between 18 and 35 years old in good health. Some clones in this sample may be carry-over from other donors' samples. The sample was naive CD4+ T cells from PBMCs. The subset denotes: CD45RA+ positively selected. J is TRBJ2-5 and V is TRBV4-2; 16 bases are shared with TRBD2. The DNA for the CDR3 is TGTGCCAGCAGCCCCGGGACTAGCGGGAGGGCCGGAGAGACCCAGTACTTC. The encoded protein is CASSPGTSGRAGETQYF.